Here is one T cell receptor beta chain with its context. The assay was immunoSEQ multiplex PCR, and TCRdb's table has in-frame clones only and misses some. This sample yields around 70,000 clones, of which 84% are seen a single time; 36% belongs to the top ten. Trimming at V came to 11 bases and at J to 7 bases, leaving 9 bases not matched to a gene. CDR1 and CDR2 (germline): MNHEY, SVGAGI. CDR3 length: 13 amino acids. This sample stems from a study of blood T cell repertoires in COVID-19. The clonotype originates from an older man with acute or convalescent COVID-19. Sequences were obtained from peripheral blood. V is TRBV6-5 and J is TRBJ1-2, with 11 bases fitting TRBD1. In DNA form, the CDR3 reads TGTGCCCGCGGGACAGGGGGGGCGGGTGGCTACACCTTC. Translating it yields CARGTGGAGGYTF.